Sequencing of this T cell receptor beta chain was carried out in a study of CD8 T cells in ankylosing spondylitis. Study results and limitations: According to the report, clones linked to the disease were significantly enriched in matched synovial fluid samples taken from ankylosing spondylitis patients. Past research had described some motif variants in reactive arthritis synovial fluid and blood. A motif of several highly homologous TCR beta variants was seen as apparently characteristic of ankylosing spondylitis blood.

CDR3 length: 13 residues. Trimming removed 8 bases from V and 12 bases from J; junction bases left unmatched: 16. Germline values: CDR1 SQVTM, CDR2 ANQGSEA. This clonotype was detected many times. What it binds is unknown. Generation of TCR beta libraries employed quantitative 5'-RACE incorporating molecular barcodes. One entry per CDR3 protein, called by TCRdb with MiXCR from the 5' RACE reads. The repertoire consists of roughly 370,000 distinct CDR3 sequences, with 20% to 25% occurring once and the leading ten covering less than 20%. The sequenced sample was blood, either unsorted or a sorted T cell fraction (not recorded which). This chain uses TRBV29-1 with TRBJ2-1; the match to TRBD2 covers 7 bases. This TCR came from a male donor with ankylosing spondylitis. CDR3 bases: TGCAGCACTACACCCGTATCGGCGGGAGTGCAGTTCTTC. Translated, it gives CSTTPVSAGVQFF.